These 28 T cell receptor beta chains were all obtained from the same sample, sequenced in a study of blood T cell repertoires in COVID-19. Repertoires were generated with immunoSEQ multiplex PCR, while TCRdb's copy carries only in-frame clones and drops some. The table shows about 670,000 clones, with 85% to 90% occurring only once. The sequencing sample was made of peripheral blood. These receptors were collected from a woman aged 18-29 years with acute or convalescent COVID-19.

The V and J genes are TRBV19 and TRBJ2-7, with TRBD1 matching over 8 bases. This CDR3 contains 16 residues. Germline CDR1 reads LNHDA; CDR2 reads SQIVND (reference sequence). The trim removed 5 bases at V and 6 bases at J, leaving 15 bases unmatched. CDR3 nucleotides: TGTGCCAGTAGTCCCCGGACAGGGTTTGTTGTAGGCGAGCAGTACTTC. Translating gives CASSPRTGFVVGEQYF.

Of note for this clone: The same CDR3 can be traced to other DNA sequences in this sample. This rearrangement joins TRBV6-5 to TRBJ2-5; the match to TRBD1 covers 7 bases. With V trimmed by 5 bases and J by 1 base, 1 base remained unmatched. There are 13 residues in the CDR3. Germline CDR1 is MNHEY and CDR2 is SVGAGI. The CDR3 region has the DNA TGTGCCAGCAGTAGGGACAGCCAAGAGACCCAGTACTTC. As protein: CASSRDSQETQYF.

The chain links TRBV29-1 to TRBJ1-2; no clear D gene. The CDR3 is 13 residues long. The germline V gene encodes CDR1 SQVTM and CDR2 ANQGSEA. Trimming removed 7 bases at V and 2 bases at J, with 14 bases between. CDR3 loop: CSAPKTGNYGYTF. CDR3 nucleotides: TGCAGCGCCCCGAAGACGGGAAACTATGGCTACACCTTC.

The chain has TRBV9 and TRBJ2-7; D may be TRBD1 (5 bases). The V and J ends lost 2 bases and 3 bases respectively, with 15 bases between them. Germline CDR1 reads SGDLS; CDR2 reads YYNGEE. The CDR3 loop spans 15 amino acids. The CDR3 sequence: CASSVYPGQSYEQYF. The CDR3 region has the DNA TGTGCCAGCAGCGTCTACCCAGGACAAAGCTACGAGCAGTACTTC.

Points on this clone: Other DNA sequences from this sample encode an identical CDR3 as well. The chain is built from TRBV9 and TRBJ2-2, with TRBD2 identical over 11 bases. Trimming cost V 2 bases and J 2 bases; bases outside gene matches: 2. The CDR3 has 16 amino acids. Per germline, CDR1 SGDLS and CDR2 YYNGEE. This chain's CDR3 is CASSVGLAVNTGELFF. The DNA for the CDR3 is TGTGCCAGCAGCGTGGGACTAGCGGTAAACACCGGGGAGCTGTTTTTT.

V is TRBV9 and J is TRBJ2-2; the match to TRBD2 covers 8 bases. The junction had 12 bases not matched to a gene; V was cut back by 6 bases and J by 2 bases. Germline CDR1 reads SGDLS; CDR2 reads YYNGEE. There are 17 residues in the CDR3. CDR3 protein: CASMTGLAGLNTGELFF. CDR3 DNA: TGTGCCAGCATGACGGGTCTAGCGGGCTTAAACACCGGGGAGCTGTTTTTT. The complete variable domain, with remaining parts taken from reference TRBV9 and TRBJ2-2, reads DSGVTQTPKHLITATGQRVTLRCSPRSGDLSVYWYQQSLDQGLQFLIQYYNGEERAKGNILERFSAQQFPDLHSELNLSSLELGDSALYFCASMTGLAGLNTGELFFGEGSRLTVL.

This sequence joins TRBV5-1 and TRBJ2-7; D possibly corresponds to TRBD2 (5 bases). CDR3 length: 16 residues. The V gene lost 0 bases and the J gene lost 1 base, with 14 bases spanning the gap. CDR1 is SGHRS, CDR2 YFSETQ, per germline. The CDR3 nucleotides are TGCGCCAGCAGCTTGGAAGTGCTGGGCGGGTCCTACGAGCAGTACTTC. Translation gives CASSLEVLGGSYEQYF.

This chain links TRBV19 with TRBJ2-7; the D is unclear. The CDR3 contains 14 residues. CDR1 and CDR2 from the germline V gene are LNHDA and SQIVND (reference sequence). With 5 bases removed from V and 4 bases from J, the gap between germline ends came to 15 bases. CDR3 sequence: CASSGRVNTYEQYF. The CDR3 DNA reads as TGTGCCAGTAGTGGCCGGGTCAATACGTACGAGCAGTACTTC.

The sample holds one count of this clone. The chain uses TRBV5-6 and TRBJ1-5, with D uncertain. CDR1 is SGHDT, CDR2 YYEEEE, per germline. The CDR3 covers 14 residues. V was pared by 6 bases and J by 7 bases, with 17 bases between. The CDR3 sequence is CASTSRAGWQPQHF. The CDR3 bases are TGTGCCAGCACCTCGAGGGCGGGCTGGCAGCCCCAGCATTTT.

The DNA of the CDR3 is TGTGCCAGCGGTTTGAGGACAGGGTCTGGCTACACCTTC. Protein: CASGLRTGSGYTF. J is TRBJ1-2 and V is TRBV2; 8 bases fit TRBD1. V lost 8 bases, J lost 7 bases, and 9 bases stayed unmatched. CDR3 length: 13 amino acids. Germline lookup yields CDR1 SNHLY and CDR2 FYNNEI.

The CDR3 loop is CASSRDSAEAFF. The CDR3 nucleotides are TGCGCCAGCAGCAGGGACAGCGCTGAAGCTTTCTTT. The chain combines TRBV23-1 with TRBJ1-1; 7 bases fit TRBD1. TRBV23-1 belongs to the ORF category, with a function that is uncertain. J gave up 6 bases and V 6 bases, and 4 bases lay outside the gene matches. The CDR3 is 12 residues long.

The chain is built from TRBV7-7 and TRBJ2-5; 9 bases are a match to TRBD1. Germline CDR1 SSHAT, CDR2 FNYEAQ (reference sequence). With 2 bases clipped from V and 5 bases from J, the junction kept 6 bases outside the gene matches. CDR3 length: 15 amino acids. The CDR3, as DNA: TGTGCCAGCAGCTTACATAACAGGGGGCGTGAGACCCAGTACTTC. This encodes CASSLHNRGRETQYF.

V gene TRBV7-2 combines with J gene TRBJ1-5; no definite D call. The CDR3 is 13 amino acids. CDR1 is SGHTA and CDR2 is FQGNSA in the germline V gene. Trimming left V 4 bases short and J 3 bases short, with 7 bases between. In nucleotides, the CDR3 is TGTGCCAGCAGCTCTACTCTCAATCAGCCCCAGCATTTT. Translating it yields CASSSTLNQPQHF.

The chain carries TRBV21-1 and TRBJ2-7; the table's D call of TRBD2 was not tested on the DNA. TRBV21-1 is termed a pseudogene. This CDR3 spans 14 amino acids. CDR3 coding DNA: TGTGCCAGCAGCCTCGGGACTAGCGGGGGCGAGCAGTACTTC. It codes for CASSLGTSGGEQYF.

The genes are TRBV11-2 and TRBJ2-2; possible D gene TRBD1, 5 bases. The CDR3 extends over 15 amino acids. Per the germline V gene, CDR1 is SGHAT and CDR2 is FQNNGV. Trimming took off 3 bases at V and 6 bases at J, with 14 bases between the two ends. The CDR3 DNA reads as TGTGCCAGCAGCTTGGGGTCAGGGTGGTCCGGGGAGCTGTTTTTT. This sequence encodes CASSLGSGWSGELFF.

The CDR3 DNA follows: TGTGCCAGCAGCTTAATCCTTAATTCACCCCTCCACTTT. Translated: CASSLILNSPLHF. This chain connects TRBV11-2 to TRBJ1-6; unclear D gene. Trimming cost V 2 bases and J 6 bases, with 5 bases left between them. The length of the CDR3 is 13 residues. Germline CDR1 SGHAT, CDR2 FQNNGV.

The gene calls are TRBV6-2 or TRBV6-3 and TRBJ1-2; TRBD1 matches 7 bases. The CDR3 sequence is 14 residues long. With 6 bases clipped from V and 14 bases from J, the junction kept 18 bases outside the gene matches. Germline CDR1 and CDR2: MNHEY and SVGEGT. CDR3: CASSHAPGQISDTF. In DNA form, the CDR3 reads TGTGCCAGCAGCCACGCCCCGGGACAGATATCGGATACCTTC.

This chain uses TRBV7-2 with TRBJ1-1; 8 positions agree with TRBD1. J gave up 6 bases and V 3 bases, and 9 bases lay outside the gene matches. Germline V gene lookup returns CDR1 SGHTA and CDR2 FQGNSA. The CDR3 covers 15 residues. CDR3 DNA: TGTGCCAGCAGCTTCTCTACAGGGGGGTCCTCTGAAGCTTTCTTT. Residues: CASSFSTGGSSEAFF.

The chain recombines TRBV7-9 with TRBJ1-6; D not certain. The germline V gene has CDR1 SEHNR and CDR2 FQNEAQ (reference sequence). The V end lost 5 bases, the J end lost 8 bases, and 13 bases lay between the germline ends. The CDR3 runs 14 residues. This chain's CDR3 is CASSAQAGYSPLHF. The CDR3 region has the DNA TGTGCCAGCAGCGCCCAGGCAGGCTATTCACCCCTCCACTTT.

The chain has TRBV4-3 and TRBJ2-1; 13 bases are shared with TRBD2. The CDR3 spans 15 residues. V trimming: 1 base; J trimming: 10 bases; junction bases outside the gene matches: 4. The germline V gene encodes CDR1 LGHNA and CDR2 YSLEER. The CDR3 DNA is TGCGCCAGCAGCCAAGGACTAGCGGGGGGTGAAGAGCAGTTCTTC. Protein product: CASSQGLAGGEEQFF.

The V gene is TRBV5-1, the J gene TRBJ1-1, with no clear D. The CDR3 covers 14 residues. V dropped 4 bases and J dropped 3 bases, with 13 bases sitting between them. Germline V gene sequence: CDR1 SGHRS, CDR2 YFSETQ. In DNA form, the CDR3 reads TGCGCCAGCAGCCCGGGAAGAGCGGACACTGAAGCTTTCTTT. Translated: CASSPGRADTEAFF.

The chain carries TRBV28 and TRBJ2-7; 8 positions agree with TRBD1. There are 15 residues in the CDR3. The J segment lost 7 bases and the V segment lost 6 bases, leaving 14 bases of the junction unmatched. The germline CDR1 and CDR2 sequences are MDHEN and SYDVKM. This CDR3 is CASRPTGVSTWEQYF. Written as DNA, the CDR3 is TGTGCCAGCAGACCGACAGGGGTGTCTACTTGGGAGCAGTACTTC.

The rearrangement joins TRBV10-3 to TRBJ2-3; 12 bases fit TRBD2. V lost 5 bases and J lost 6; bases outside the gene matches: 6. Germline V gives CDR1 ENHRY, CDR2 SYGVKD. The CDR3 has 15 residues. The CDR3 bases are TGTGCCATCAGTTCACTAGCGGGGGGTGGGGATACGCAGTATTTT. This encodes CAISSLAGGGDTQYF.

This clone was counted between two and nine times. The chain couples TRBV6-5 to TRBJ1-5, with unresolved D. The CDR3 loop spans 14 amino acids. The germline CDR1 and CDR2 sequences are MNHEY and SVGAGI. V gave up 11 bases and J gave up 6 bases, with 20 bases separating them. The CDR3 is CAVRLETGGQPQHF. The CDR3 bases are TGTGCCGTAAGGCTTGAGACGGGAGGTCAGCCCCAGCATTTT.

The chain recombines TRBV5-6 with TRBJ1-2, with TRBD1 matching over 7 bases. This CDR3 spans 13 amino acids. Per germline, CDR1 SGHDT and CDR2 YYEEEE. Unmatched junction bases numbered 7, after V lost 3 bases and J lost 8 bases. CDR3 DNA: TGTGCCAGCAGCTCGCAGGGGGTAGTAGGCTACACCTTC. Translation: CASSSQGVVGYTF.

The chain recombines TRBV19 with TRBJ1-5; no definite D call. The CDR3 totals 14 residues. The germline CDR1 and CDR2 sequences are LNHDA and SQIVND (reference sequence). V was clipped by 3 bases and J by 4 bases, with 10 bases between them. The CDR3 DNA reads TGTGCCAGTAGTATCCCAGGTTTAAATCAGCCCCAGCATTTT. Encoded protein: CASSIPGLNQPQHF.

This chain joins TRBV27 and TRBJ2-1, with D perhaps matching TRBD2 (6 bases). Germline CDR1 and CDR2: MNHEY and SMNVEV (reference sequence). The germline V and J ends were trimmed by 5 bases and 2 bases, with 16 bases remaining between them. The CDR3 spans 16 residues. The CDR3 nucleotides are TGTGCCAGCAGTCGAACCAGGGACTCTACCTACAATGAGCAGTTCTTC. It translates to CASSRTRDSTYNEQFF.

This clone was counted a few times. The rearrangement links TRBV5-6 to TRBJ2-7; 9 bases line up with TRBD1. V shed 3 bases and J 6 bases; nucleotides not matched to a gene: 1. Looked up from germline, CDR1 is SGHDT and CDR2 is YYEEEE. The CDR3 covers 12 residues. CDR3 nucleotides: TGTGCCAGCAGCTCGGGACAGGGCGAGCAGTACTTC. Translating it yields CASSSGQGEQYF.